This T cell receptor beta chain was documented in a study of control samples from healthy donors and cancer patients. Libraries were prepared by immunoSEQ multiplex PCR; TCRdb keeps only in-frame clonotypes and omits some of them. Among roughly 450,000 clones listed, roughly 90% were seen once. To note about this clone: The sample contains more than one DNA sequence encoding this CDR3.

This TCR was sampled from a man aged 35 to 55 with head and neck cancer. Sequencing input: PBMCs.

The CDR3 is CASSLSGYGYTF. CDR3 sequence (DNA): TGTGCCAGCAGTTTATCCGGATATGGCTACACCTTC. The J gene is TRBJ1-2, the V gene TRBV27; D is unclear. The CDR3 length is 12 residues. Germline V gene lookup returns CDR1 MNHEY and CDR2 SMNVEV (reference sequence). V lost 0 bases, J lost 5 bases, and 4 bases lay in between.